This TCR beta chain was sequenced for a study of CXCR3-negative and CXCR3-positive naive CD8 T cells. Each TRB cDNA library was prepared by 5' RACE (with UMI labels). TCRdb re-analyzed the 5' RACE reads; it lists each CDR3 protein once, without DNA. Listed are some 130,000 distinct CDR3 sequences; approximately 0.5% falls within the top ten. This CDR3 comprises 13 residues. Germline V gene data show CDR1 as SQVTM and CDR2 as ANQGSEA. Sequencing was performed on naive CXCR3- CD8+ T cells from blood. Subset reported: CD45RO-CCR7+CD27+CD95- naive CD8+ T cells lacking CXCR3 (TNR3-). The TCR comes from a human donor in good health. Some clones in this sample may be carry-over from other donors' samples. The rearrangement links TRBV29-1 to TRBJ1-2; the D call of TRBD1 rests on TCRdb alone, since no DNA is present to check it. CDR3 sequence: CSAGPRQDYGYTF. The variable domain in full, completed from reference TRBV29-1 and TRBJ1-2, reads SAVISQKPSRDICQRGTSLTIQCQVDSQVTMMFWYRQQPGQSLTLIATANQGSEATYESGFVIDKFPISRPNLTFSTLTVSNMSPEDSSIYLCSAGPRQDYGYTFGSGTRLTVV.